Shown below are 5 T cell receptor beta chains from a single sample sequenced in a study of blood T cell repertoires in COVID-19. Generated by immunoSEQ multiplex PCR, the TCRdb table keeps only in-frame clones and is missing some. The sample includes roughly 200,000 clones, over 80% of them seen just once. Material for sequencing was peripheral blood. These receptors were taken from a woman between 40 and 50 years old with COVID-19, enrolled during active disease.

This clone was seen repeatedly, ten times or more. The chain has TRBV6-2 or TRBV6-3 and TRBJ2-6; 7 bases are a match to TRBD1. The V and J ends lost 2 bases and 2 bases, in that order; junction bases with no gene match: 3. Germline lookup yields CDR1 MNHEY and CDR2 SVGEGT. This CDR3 has 16 residues. The CDR3 spells CASSYPDRAGANVLTF. Written as DNA, the CDR3 is TGTGCCAGCAGTTACCCTGACAGGGCTGGGGCCAACGTCCTGACTTTC.

The chain has TRBV19 and TRBJ2-5; the match to TRBD2 covers 8 bases. Germline CDR1 LNHDA, CDR2 SQIVND (reference sequence). The CDR3 runs 18 residues. After removal of 5 bases from V and 2 bases from J, the junction contained 16 bases not matched to a gene. This CDR3 reads CASSSRGGSGRGQETQYF. CDR3 bases: TGTGCCAGTAGTTCCCGGGGGGGGAGCGGGAGAGGTCAAGAGACCCAGTACTTC.

V usage is TRBV7-9 and J usage is TRBJ1-3; 7 bases match TRBD1. CDR3 length: 14 amino acids. V was clipped by 3 bases and J by 1 base; unmatched bases: 0. Germline CDR1 and CDR2: SEHNR and FQNEAQ (reference sequence). The CDR3 is CASSLGQSGNTIYF. The CDR3 DNA reads TGTGCCAGCAGCTTGGGACAGTCTGGAAACACCATATATTTT. The full variable domain, in which reference TRBV7-9 and TRBJ1-3 provide the parts outside the CDR3, is DTGVSQNPRHKITKRGQNVTFRCDPISEHNRLYWYRQTLGQGPEFLTYFQNEAQLEKSRLLSDRFSAERPKGSFSTLEIQRTEQGDSAMYLCASSLGQSGNTIYFGEGSWLTVV.

This chain uses TRBV19 with TRBJ1-6, with 7 positions matching TRBD1. Trimming removed 5 bases from V and 11 bases from J; junction bases left unmatched: 9. Per the germline V gene, CDR1 is LNHDA and CDR2 is SQIVND (reference sequence). CDR3 length: 14 amino acids. The CDR3 here is CASSLQQGWTPLHF. The CDR3 bases are TGTGCCAGTAGTCTTCAACAGGGGTGGACACCCCTCCACTTT.

This clone was seen a single time. The V call is TRBV18, the J call TRBJ1-1; 7 bases are a match to TRBD1. Unmatched junction bases numbered 7, after V lost 6 bases and J lost 0 bases. The germline CDR1 and CDR2 sequences are KGHSH and LQKENI. The CDR3 is 15 residues long. Here the CDR3 reads CASSRDREMNTEAFF. CDR3 sequence (DNA): TGTGCCAGCTCCAGGGACAGAGAGATGAACACTGAAGCTTTCTTT.